These 20 T cell receptor beta chains were all obtained from the same sample, sequenced in a study of T cells in tuberculosis. Generated by immunoSEQ multiplex PCR, the TCRdb table keeps only in-frame clones and is missing some. The sample yields about 44,000 clones, nearly 95% seen once. The specimen sequenced was PBMCs. The receptors here all came from a donor aged 10 to 29 with latent tuberculosis or without tuberculosis infection.

The table lists this clone with a count of one. The genes are TRBV27 and TRBJ1-2; D remains unclear. The CDR3 loop spans 15 amino acids. Trimming pared 4 bases from V and 4 bases from J, leaving 16 bases between. The germline V gene has CDR1 MNHEY and CDR2 SMNVEV (reference sequence). The CDR3 coding sequence is TGTGCCAGCAGTTACTCCGGGAAAGGATCCTATGGCTACACCTTC. It specifies CASSYSGKGSYGYTF.

This clone was observed a single time. The J gene is TRBJ1-1, the V gene TRBV27, with D perhaps matching TRBD1 (5 bases). The germline V gene has CDR1 MNHEY and CDR2 SMNVEV (reference sequence). V was cut by 4 bases and J by 4 bases, with 13 bases left in between. The CDR3 is 14 residues long. Here the CDR3 DNA reads TGTGCCAGCAGTTGGGACGGCGGGGCCACTGAAGCTTTCTTT. This translates into CASSWDGGATEAFF.

V gene TRBV27 combines with J gene TRBJ2-1, with D possibly TRBD1 on 5 matching bases. CDR1 is MNHEY and CDR2 is SMNVEV in the germline V gene (reference sequence). The CDR3 is 12 residues long. V was cut by 10 bases and J by 7 bases, with 14 bases left in between. The CDR3 DNA reads TGTGCCACCGCAGGGTATAGTAATGAGCAGTTCTTC. It codes for CATAGYSNEQFF.

J is TRBJ2-1 and V is TRBV23-1; 8 bases line up with TRBD2. TRBV23-1 is placed among ORFs of uncertain function. V gave up 6 bases and J gave up 9 bases; unmatched junction bases: 25. The CDR3 covers 19 residues. CDR3 region: CASSPGGGAEGTTGSEQFF. The DNA for the CDR3 is TGCGCCAGCAGCCCGGGGGGGGGCGCGGAGGGGACTACAGGATCTGAGCAGTTCTTC.

The chain carries TRBV7-2 and TRBJ1-2; 12 positions match TRBD1. Germline V gives CDR1 SGHTA, CDR2 FQGNSA. This CDR3 spans 15 amino acids. J was trimmed by 4 bases and V by 5 bases; bases with no gene match: 5. DNA of the CDR3: TGTGCCAGCAGCCCGGGACAGGGGGCCTTCTATGGCTACACCTTC. As protein: CASSPGQGAFYGYTF.

V usage is TRBV6-5 and J usage is TRBJ2-5; D might be TRBD2 (6 bases). The germline gives CDR1 MNHEY, CDR2 SVGAGI. Trimming took off 3 bases at V and 3 bases at J, with 11 bases between the two ends. The CDR3 runs 14 residues. Written as DNA, the CDR3 is TGTGCCAGCAGTTATGGAGGGAGAGAAGAGACCCAGTACTTC. This encodes CASSYGGREETQYF.

This chain uses TRBV7-2 with TRBJ2-7; D not resolved. CDR3 length equals 13 residues. Per germline, CDR1 SGHTA and CDR2 FQGNSA. V was shortened by 3 bases and J by 3 bases, with 9 bases between the two germline ends. Written as DNA, the CDR3 is TGTGCCAGCAGCTTGAAATCACACTACGAGCAGTACTTC. Amino acid sequence: CASSLKSHYEQYF. Filled out from reference TRBV7-2 and TRBJ2-7, the complete variable domain reads GAGVSQSPSNKVTEKGKDVELRCDPISGHTALYWYRQSLGQGLEFLIYFQGNSAPDKSGLPSDRFSAERTGGSVSTLTIQRTQQEDSAVYLCASSLKSHYEQYFGPGTRLTVT.

The V and J genes are TRBV4-1 and TRBJ2-1, with 11 positions matching TRBD2. The CDR3 is 19 residues long. The V and J ends lost 0 bases and 10 bases, in that order; junction bases with no gene match: 17. The germline CDR1 and CDR2 sequences are MGHRA and YSYEKL. CDR3 amino acids: CASSQDQIASGGPPGEQFF. In nucleotides, the CDR3 is TGCGCCAGCAGCCAAGATCAGATTGCTAGCGGGGGGCCTCCAGGAGAGCAGTTCTTC.

The chain recombines TRBV6-5 with TRBJ1-6; possibly TRBD1 for D (6 bases). V dropped 3 bases and J dropped 4 bases, with 10 bases sitting between them. This CDR3 region has 15 residues. Per the germline V gene, CDR1 is MNHEY and CDR2 is SVGAGI. CDR3 sequence reads: CASSYSGQYNSPLHF. The CDR3 DNA reads TGTGCCAGCAGTTATTCGGGACAATATAATTCACCCCTCCACTTT.

J is TRBJ1-6 and V is TRBV6-1; D perhaps matches TRBD1 (6 bases). The CDR3 length is 15 residues. V lost 2 bases and J 6 bases, leaving 11 bases between the germline ends. Germline CDR1 MNHNS, CDR2 SASEGT. The CDR3 protein is CASSELDRSNSPLHF. CDR3 nucleotide sequence: TGTGCCAGCAGTGAATTGGACAGAAGTAATTCACCCCTCCACTTT.

The chain combines TRBV7-8 with TRBJ1-1; TRBD1 aligns across 8 bases. Germline V gene data show CDR1 as SGHVS and CDR2 as FQNEAQ. CDR3 length: 18 residues. Trimming took 5 bases from V and 6 from J; bases not matched to a gene: 20. The DNA for the CDR3 is TGTGCCAGCAGCCTGAGGAGACGGACAGGGATGCTTGTGTCTGAAGCTTTCTTT. Translated, it gives CASSLRRRTGMLVSEAFF.

The chain links TRBV5-4 to TRBJ2-7; TRBD2 matches 9 bases. V lost 0 bases to trimming and J lost 5 bases; unmatched junction nucleotides: 6. The germline gives CDR1 SGHNT, CDR2 YYREEE (reference sequence). This CDR3 has 15 amino acids. This CDR3 reads CASSLARAGGHEQYF. The CDR3 DNA reads TGTGCCAGCAGCTTGGCCCGAGCGGGAGGTCACGAGCAGTACTTC.

The CDR3 spells CASSLAPDSYNEQFF. The CDR3 region has the DNA TGTGCCAGCAGCTTAGCCCCTGACAGCTACAATGAGCAGTTCTTC. The gene calls are TRBV7-6 and TRBJ2-1; tentatively, D is TRBD1 (5 bases). This CDR3 has 15 amino acids. The V and J ends lost 0 bases and 3 bases respectively, with 9 bases between them. The germline V gene encodes CDR1 SGHVS and CDR2 FNYEAQ. Using reference TRBV7-6 and TRBJ2-1 for the parts outside the CDR3, the full variable domain is GAGVSQSPRYKVTKRGQDVALRCDPISGHVSLYWYRQALGQGPEFLTYFNYEAQQDKSGLPNDRFSAERPEGSISTLTIQRTEQRDSAMYRCASSLAPDSYNEQFFGPGTRLTVL.

This clone rates as large. The V gene is TRBV7-2, the J gene TRBJ2-1; 11 nucleotides align to TRBD2. This CDR3 contains 15 residues. V gave up 2 bases and J gave up 8 bases; unmatched junction bases: 5. CDR1 and CDR2 (germline): SGHTA, FQGNSA. The CDR3 sequence is CASSLSTSGSYEQFF. CDR3 coding DNA: TGTGCCAGCAGCTTAAGTACTAGCGGGAGTTATGAGCAGTTCTTC.

The gene calls are TRBV19 and TRBJ2-2; 7 bases fit TRBD2. This CDR3 contains 15 residues. J gave up 6 bases and V 6 bases, and 10 bases lay outside the gene matches. Germline assignment: CDR1 LNHDA and CDR2 SQIVND (reference sequence). The CDR3 DNA reads TGTGCCAGTAGCCCTATAGAGCGGGGCTCCGGGGAGCTGTTTTTT. Translation gives CASSPIERGSGELFF. Together with reference TRBV19 and TRBJ2-2, the CDR3 gives the full variable domain: DGGITQSPKYLFRKEGQNVTLSCEQNLNHDAMYWYRQDPGQGLRLIYYSQIVNDFQKGDIAEGYSVSREKKESFPLTVTSAQKNPTAFYLCASSPIERGSGELFFGEGSRLTVL.

The chain joins TRBV4-1 to TRBJ1-2; D might be TRBD1 (6 bases). Germline-derived CDR1 and CDR2 are MGHRA and YSYEKL. This CDR3 region has 17 residues. The V end was cut by 3 bases, the J end by 1 base, with 18 bases between. CDR3: CASSHEQGSTFNYGYTF. In nucleotides, the CDR3 is TGCGCCAGCAGCCACGAACAGGGTTCAACTTTTAACTATGGCTACACCTTC.

The chain has TRBV29-1 and TRBJ1-1; no clear D. Germline-derived CDR1 and CDR2 are SQVTM and ANQGSEA. The CDR3 covers 14 residues. Between the trimmed V and J ends, which lost 5 bases and 3 bases, there was a span of 16 bases. The CDR3: CSVRYSSSDTEAFF. CDR3 nucleotides: TGCAGCGTTCGGTACAGCTCTTCGGACACTGAAGCTTTCTTT.

The chain combines TRBV7-6 with TRBJ2-7, with 7 bases fitting TRBD2. Per the germline V gene, CDR1 is SGHVS and CDR2 is FNYEAQ. Trimming took 0 bases from V and 7 from J; bases not matched to a gene: 3. The CDR3 spans 13 residues. Written as DNA, the CDR3 is TGTGCCAGCAGCTTAGCGGGGAGGGGAGAGCAGTACTTC. Encoded protein: CASSLAGRGEQYF.

The V gene is TRBV19, the J gene TRBJ2-1; D is uncertain. Trimming shortened V by 3 bases and J by 6 bases, and 9 bases separated the two germline ends. The CDR3 has 13 residues. Germline values: CDR1 LNHDA, CDR2 SQIVND (reference sequence). The CDR3 coding sequence is TGTGCCAGTAGTATTTCGAGCCCCAATGAGCAGTTCTTC. It encodes CASSISSPNEQFF.

V usage is TRBV5-4 and J usage is TRBJ1-2; D not certain. Looked up from germline, CDR1 is SGHNT and CDR2 is YYREEE (reference sequence). The CDR3 consists of 13 residues. V was shortened by 0 bases and J by 5 bases, with 8 bases between the two germline ends. The CDR3 sequence is CASSLGAGYGYTF. The CDR3 nucleotides are TGTGCCAGCAGCTTGGGGGCAGGATATGGCTACACCTTC.